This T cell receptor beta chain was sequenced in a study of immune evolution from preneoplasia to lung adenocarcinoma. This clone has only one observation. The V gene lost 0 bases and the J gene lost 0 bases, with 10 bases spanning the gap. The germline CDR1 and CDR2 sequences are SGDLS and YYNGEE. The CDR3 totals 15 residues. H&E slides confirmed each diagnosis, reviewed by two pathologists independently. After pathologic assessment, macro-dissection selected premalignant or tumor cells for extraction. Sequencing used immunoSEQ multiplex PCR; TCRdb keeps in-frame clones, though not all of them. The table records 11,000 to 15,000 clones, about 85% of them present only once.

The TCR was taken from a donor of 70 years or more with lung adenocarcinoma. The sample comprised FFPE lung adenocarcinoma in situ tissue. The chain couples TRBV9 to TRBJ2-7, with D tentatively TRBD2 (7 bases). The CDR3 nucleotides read TGTGCCAGCAGCGTAGCGGGGGGCTCCTCCTACGAGCAGTACTTC. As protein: CASSVAGGSSYEQYF.